The present entry profiles one T cell receptor (beta chain) with its context. This clonotype has ten or more counts. Its cognate antigen has yet to be identified. No much larger clone exists at a distance of one base, and base qualities are not known. Instrument used: Illumina HiSeq 2500. Quantitative 5'-RACE with molecular barcodes was used to prepare TCR beta libraries. Per the source publication's procedure: A new computational method based on a probabilistic model of VDJ rearrangement was used to identify disease-linked TCR variants. TCRdb reworked the public reads: Q25 trimming with fastp, MiXCR clone assembly, productive beta chains retained. Duplicate CDR3 protein sequences are folded into a single record with the most common DNA and genes. The V and J calls and clone size come from TCRdb's table, not from the authors' own analysis. In all, the sample holds approximately 100,000 distinct CDR3 sequences, and over 6.5% of those were seen once. Of the sample, 8.5% to 10% falls within the top ten clones.

This record belongs to a study of CD8 T cells in ankylosing spondylitis (TCRdb year 2017). In terms of the full investigation: To find TCR variants linked to disease, the study profiled T cell receptor beta repertoires in ankylosing spondylitis patients and healthy donors. In total, the full study cohort was made up of about 110 healthy donors and 25 ankylosing spondylitis patients. Samples of peripheral blood were taken, and for ankylosing spondylitis patients, synovial fluid was collected as well. Results the study describes overall, beyond this receptor: Significant enrichment of the disease-linked clones was reported in matched synovial fluid samples from ankylosing spondylitis patients. A TCR beta motif made up of several highly homologous amino acid variants appeared to be characteristic of blood from ankylosing spondylitis patients. Some motif variants were previously reported in synovial fluid and blood of reactive arthritis patients, suggesting common disease-initiation mechanisms. The disease-linked clones showed a CD8+ phenotype and occurred at relatively low frequencies in peripheral blood.

V loses 4 bases of germline sequence and J loses 0 bases, and the interval between the two ends is 7 bases. Reading from cysteine to phenylalanine, the CDR3 counts 14 amino acids. The only DNA kept is the CDR3, 42 bases in frame from the first base. Sequences SGHKS (CDR1) and YYEKEE (CDR2) are obtained from the germline V gene (reference sequence). The sample was blood, either unsorted or a sorted T cell fraction (not recorded which). Recombination joined TRBV5-5 with TRBJ1-4, and TRBD1 may be the D gene, going by 6 matching bases. The source is a male donor with ankylosing spondylitis or in good health (not recorded which). DNA sequence: TGTGCCAGCAGCCAGGGGACAACTAATGAAAAACTGTTTTTT. Translated, it reads CASSQGTTNEKLFF.